The clone carrying this T cell receptor beta chain turned up a few times. The antigen remains unidentified. This specimen comes from a study of T cell repertoires in cytomegalovirus infection. For the study at large: Carrying CMV and the relevant HLA type showed in public TCR beta signatures.

Study results and limitations: In two of eight donors, the top clonotype was HLA-C-restricted CMV-specific. Identification of carriers of CMV plus the relevant HLA was achieved through cumulative public TCR beta family frequency.

TCRdb re-called the reads through MiXCR, storing one row per CDR3 protein. The sample has roughly 500,000 distinct CDR3 sequences; approximately 16% are singletons. Sequenced: CD8+ T cells from PBMCs. The clonotype originates from a human donor in good health (CMV status not recorded). Some clones in this sample may be carry-over from other donors' samples.

CDR3: CASSLYNRRETQYF. CDR3 nucleotides: TGTGCCAGCAGTTTATATAATAGAAGGGAGACCCAGTACTTC. The rearrangement links TRBV28 to TRBJ2-5; D uncertain. The CDR3 has 14 amino acids. In germline, CDR1 is MDHEN, CDR2 SYDVKM. V dropped 1 base and J dropped 5 bases, with 11 bases sitting between them.